Listed below are T cell receptor beta chains from one sample, sequenced in a study of T cell repertoires in cytomegalovirus infection. TCRdb re-called the reads with MiXCR, one entry per CDR3 protein. The table records 600,000 to 700,000 distinct CDR3 sequences, 30% to 40% of them present only once. These receptors' antigens are unknown. Specimen: cultured PBMCs, collected from culture after CMV antigen stimulation. These receptors all come from a human donor in good health (CMV status not recorded). Some clones in this sample may be carry-over from other donors' samples. Both conserved end residues are part of each CDR3. A D gene is named only where the DNA matches it firmly. For some rows the clone size is stated as once, few or many, or as a class when expanded; others skip it.

len: 15
j_gene: TRBJ2-1
d_gene: TRBD2
abundance: few
v_gene: TRBV11-3
CDR3aa: CASSLDGRFYNEQFF
CDR3nt: TGTGCCAGCAGCTTAGACGGGAGGTTTTACAATGAGCAGTTCTTC

len: 15
j_gene: TRBJ2-7
d_gene: -
abundance: few
v_gene: TRBV28
CDR3aa: CASTPGVQAAYEQYF
CDR3nt: TGTGCCAGCACCCCGGGGGTGCAGGCCGCCTACGAGCAGTACTTC

len: 15
j_gene: TRBJ2-2
d_gene: TRBD2
abundance: few
v_gene: TRBV7-2
CDR3aa: CASSLAGGVTGELFF
CDR3nt: TGTGCCAGCAGTCTAGCGGGGGGGGTCACCGGGGAGCTGTTTTTT

len: 15
j_gene: TRBJ1-1
d_gene: TRBD1
abundance: -
v_gene: TRBV20-1
CDR3aa: CSARYPGQANTEAFF
CDR3nt: TGCAGTGCTAGGTACCCGGGACAGGCAAACACTGAAGCTTTCTTT

len: 17
j_gene: TRBJ2-2
d_gene: -
abundance: -
v_gene: TRBV7-9
CDR3aa: CASIPSLRTSNTGELFF
CDR3nt: TGTGCCAGCATACCAAGTTTAAGGACCTCGAACACCGGGGAGCTGTTTTTT

len: 15
j_gene: TRBJ2-7
d_gene: TRBD1
abundance: few
v_gene: TRBV11-2
CDR3aa: CASSLDGQGFYEQYF
CDR3nt: TGTGCCAGCAGCCTTGACGGACAGGGATTCTACGAGCAGTACTTC

len: 12
j_gene: TRBJ1-1
d_gene: -
abundance: few
v_gene: TRBV24-1
CDR3aa: CATSYGGTEAFF
CDR3nt: TGTGCCACCAGCTATGGAGGTACTGAAGCTTTCTTT

len: 19
j_gene: TRBJ1-1
d_gene: -
abundance: many
v_gene: TRBV7-9
CDR3aa: CASSTPKSGGAPMNTEAFF
CDR3nt: TGTGCCAGCAGCACCCCAAAGTCGGGGGGAGCCCCTATGAACACTGAAGCTTTCTTT

len: 14
j_gene: TRBJ2-5
d_gene: TRBD2
abundance: few
v_gene: TRBV30
CDR3aa: CAWSVLAGRETQYF
CDR3nt: TGTGCCTGGAGTGTCCTAGCGGGAAGGGAGACCCAGTACTTC

len: 16
j_gene: TRBJ2-2
d_gene: TRBD2
abundance: many
v_gene: TRBV7-2
CDR3aa: CASSLRTSGESVELFF
CDR3nt: TGTGCCAGCAGCTTAAGAACTAGCGGGGAGAGCGTGGAGCTGTTTTTT

len: 15
j_gene: TRBJ2-3
d_gene: -
abundance: many
v_gene: TRBV7-2
CDR3aa: CASSGRSFSRDTQYF
CDR3nt: TGTGCCAGCAGCGGACGTAGCTTCTCCCGCGATACGCAGTATTTT

len: 15
j_gene: TRBJ2-5
d_gene: -
abundance: few
v_gene: TRBV25-1
CDR3aa: CASSTSKRLQETQYF
CDR3nt: TGTGCCAGCTCTACGTCAAAGCGGCTCCAAGAGACCCAGTACTTC

len: 13
j_gene: TRBJ2-7
d_gene: -
abundance: once
v_gene: TRBV12-3/TRBV12-4
CDR3aa: CASSTLLGLEQYF
CDR3nt: TGTGCCAGCAGTACCCTACTTGGTCTCGAGCAGTACTTC

len: 16
j_gene: TRBJ2-5
d_gene: -
abundance: few
v_gene: TRBV10-3
CDR3aa: CAISDVFRSVSETQYF
CDR3nt: TGTGCCATCAGTGATGTCTTCCGTAGCGTTAGCGAGACCCAGTACTTC

len: 15
j_gene: TRBJ2-2
d_gene: -
abundance: few
v_gene: TRBV7-2
CDR3aa: CASSDDPGVTGELFF
CDR3nt: TGTGCCAGCAGTGACGACCCCGGGGTCACCGGGGAGCTGTTTTTT

len: 12
j_gene: TRBJ2-5
d_gene: -
abundance: -
v_gene: TRBV9
CDR3aa: CASSDEEETQYF
CDR3nt: TGTGCCAGCAGCGACGAAGAGGAGACCCAGTACTTC

len: 16
j_gene: TRBJ1-1
d_gene: TRBD1
abundance: once
v_gene: TRBV6-2/TRBV6-3
CDR3aa: CASSYSRQGVQTEAFF
CDR3nt: TGTGCCAGCAGTTACTCGCGACAGGGGGTTCAGACTGAAGCTTTCTTT

len: 13
j_gene: TRBJ1-1
d_gene: -
abundance: many
v_gene: TRBV7-2
CDR3aa: CASSQPGSTEAFF
CDR3nt: TGTGCCAGCAGCCAACCGGGGAGTACTGAAGCTTTCTTT

len: 17
j_gene: TRBJ2-7
d_gene: TRBD1
abundance: many
v_gene: TRBV7-6
CDR3aa: CASSDGRTGLISYEQYF
CDR3nt: TGTGCCAGCAGCGATGGAAGGACAGGGCTCATTTCCTACGAGCAGTACTTC

len: 14
j_gene: TRBJ2-5
d_gene: -
abundance: few
v_gene: TRBV7-2
CDR3aa: CASSPSPAGRTQYF
CDR3nt: TGTGCCAGCAGCCCTTCCCCCGCCGGGCGGACCCAGTACTTC

len: 18
j_gene: TRBJ1-1
d_gene: TRBD1
abundance: few
v_gene: TRBV4-1
CDR3aa: CASSSRKYETGGNTEAFF
CDR3nt: TGCGCCAGCAGCTCAAGAAAATACGAGACAGGGGGGAACACTGAAGCTTTCTTT

len: 19
j_gene: TRBJ1-5
d_gene: TRBD1
abundance: -
v_gene: TRBV4-2
CDR3aa: CASSQEIGTEMYSNQPQHF
CDR3nt: TGTGCCAGCAGCCAAGAGATAGGGACAGAAATGTATAGCAATCAGCCCCAGCATTTT

len: 12
j_gene: TRBJ2-7
d_gene: TRBD2
abundance: -
v_gene: TRBV20-1
CDR3aa: CSARGLEYEQYF
CDR3nt: TGCAGTGCTAGGGGACTAGAATACGAGCAGTACTTC

len: 13
j_gene: TRBJ1-2
d_gene: -
abundance: -
v_gene: TRBV6-1
CDR3aa: CASSYWPESGYTF
CDR3nt: TGTGCCAGCAGTTATTGGCCGGAAAGTGGCTACACCTTC

len: 15
j_gene: TRBJ2-6
d_gene: -
abundance: few
v_gene: TRBV5-1
CDR3aa: CASTSYVPGANVLTF
CDR3nt: TGCGCCAGCACCAGCTACGTCCCTGGGGCCAACGTCCTGACTTTC

len: 15
j_gene: TRBJ2-1
d_gene: TRBD1
abundance: -
v_gene: TRBV28
CDR3aa: CASSSPGTGRDEQFF
CDR3nt: TGTGCCAGCAGTTCCCCCGGGACAGGGAGGGATGAGCAGTTCTTC

len: 17
j_gene: TRBJ1-4
d_gene: TRBD1
abundance: -
v_gene: TRBV27
CDR3aa: CASSLRQGLSPREKLFF
CDR3nt: TGTGCCAGCAGTTTAAGACAGGGGTTATCCCCAAGGGAAAAACTGTTTTTT

len: 17
j_gene: TRBJ2-1
d_gene: TRBD2
abundance: -
v_gene: TRBV6-5
CDR3aa: CASSYVAGGSSSDEQFF
CDR3nt: TGTGCCAGCAGTTACGTAGCGGGAGGCTCTAGTTCCGATGAGCAGTTCTTC

len: 14
j_gene: TRBJ2-1
d_gene: -
abundance: -
v_gene: TRBV3-1
CDR3aa: CASSQVTYAPVQFF
CDR3nt: TGTGCCAGCAGCCAAGTTACGTACGCGCCTGTTCAGTTCTTC

len: 13
j_gene: TRBJ1-2
d_gene: TRBD1
abundance: many
v_gene: TRBV7-2
CDR3aa: CASSLAGQGAYTF
CDR3nt: TGTGCCAGCAGCTTAGCGGGACAGGGGGCTTACACCTTC

len: 16
j_gene: TRBJ1-5
d_gene: TRBD1
abundance: -
v_gene: TRBV7-9
CDR3aa: CASSTTTGGFDQPQHF
CDR3nt: TGTGCCAGCAGCACAACGACAGGGGGCTTCGATCAGCCCCAGCATTTT

len: 14
j_gene: TRBJ1-1
d_gene: TRBD1
abundance: -
v_gene: TRBV5-6
CDR3aa: CVSSPDRGLTEAFF
CDR3nt: TGTGTCAGCAGTCCGGACAGGGGGCTTACTGAAGCTTTCTTT

len: 12
j_gene: TRBJ2-5
d_gene: -
abundance: -
v_gene: TRBV6-1
CDR3aa: CASSGVQETQYF
CDR3nt: TGTGCCAGCAGTGGGGTTCAAGAGACCCAGTACTTC

len: 11
j_gene: TRBJ2-4
d_gene: -
abundance: few
v_gene: TRBV10-3
CDR3aa: CAISEGGIQYF
CDR3nt: TGTGCCATCAGTGAGGGCGGCATTCAGTACTTC

len: 13
j_gene: TRBJ1-1
d_gene: -
abundance: -
v_gene: TRBV24-1
CDR3aa: CATSDFTSKEAFF
CDR3nt: TGTGCCACCAGTGATTTTACCAGCAAGGAAGCTTTCTTT

len: 15
j_gene: TRBJ2-1
d_gene: -
abundance: -
v_gene: TRBV6-1
CDR3aa: CASASDRSSYNEQFF
CDR3nt: TGTGCCAGCGCCAGTGATAGGAGCTCCTACAATGAGCAGTTCTTC

len: 17
j_gene: TRBJ2-2
d_gene: -
abundance: few
v_gene: TRBV6-2/TRBV6-3
CDR3aa: CASSYSPTGEATGELFF
CDR3nt: TGTGCCAGCAGTTACTCTCCCACAGGAGAGGCGACCGGGGAGCTGTTTTTT

len: 17
j_gene: TRBJ1-5
d_gene: TRBD1
abundance: -
v_gene: TRBV5-5
CDR3aa: CASSIGTGGGRNQPQHF
CDR3nt: TGTGCCAGCAGCATTGGGACAGGGGGGGGGCGGAATCAGCCCCAGCATTTT

len: 16
j_gene: TRBJ2-1
d_gene: TRBD2
abundance: few
v_gene: TRBV7-6
CDR3aa: CASSGGLAGLYNEQFF
CDR3nt: TGTGCCAGCAGCGGCGGACTAGCGGGATTATACAATGAGCAGTTCTTC

len: 18
j_gene: TRBJ2-6
d_gene: TRBD2
abundance: many
v_gene: TRBV7-2
CDR3aa: CASSLRVAGGYGANVLTF
CDR3nt: TGTGCCAGCAGCTTAAGGGTAGCGGGAGGTTATGGGGCCAACGTCCTGACTTTC

len: 16
j_gene: TRBJ1-3
d_gene: -
abundance: many
v_gene: TRBV7-9
CDR3aa: CASSFGSSTFGNTIYF
CDR3nt: TGTGCCAGCAGCTTCGGGTCATCGACTTTCGGAAACACCATATATTTT

len: 14
j_gene: TRBJ2-1
d_gene: TRBD1
abundance: -
v_gene: TRBV27
CDR3aa: CASSRPDRGREQFF
CDR3nt: TGTGCCAGCAGTCGACCCGACAGGGGGCGCGAGCAGTTCTTC

len: 14
j_gene: TRBJ1-6
d_gene: -
abundance: -
v_gene: TRBV18
CDR3aa: CASSVTGGDSPLHF
CDR3nt: TGTGCCAGCTCAGTAACGGGCGGGGATTCACCCCTCCACTTT

len: 14
j_gene: TRBJ1-3
d_gene: -
abundance: -
v_gene: TRBV19
CDR3aa: CASTTAEGGNTIYF
CDR3nt: TGTGCCAGTACGACCGCCGAGGGTGGGAACACCATATATTTT

len: 14
j_gene: TRBJ2-1
d_gene: -
abundance: few
v_gene: TRBV7-6
CDR3aa: CASSSLVGGNEQFF
CDR3nt: TGTGCCAGCAGCTCGTTAGTGGGCGGGAATGAGCAGTTCTTC